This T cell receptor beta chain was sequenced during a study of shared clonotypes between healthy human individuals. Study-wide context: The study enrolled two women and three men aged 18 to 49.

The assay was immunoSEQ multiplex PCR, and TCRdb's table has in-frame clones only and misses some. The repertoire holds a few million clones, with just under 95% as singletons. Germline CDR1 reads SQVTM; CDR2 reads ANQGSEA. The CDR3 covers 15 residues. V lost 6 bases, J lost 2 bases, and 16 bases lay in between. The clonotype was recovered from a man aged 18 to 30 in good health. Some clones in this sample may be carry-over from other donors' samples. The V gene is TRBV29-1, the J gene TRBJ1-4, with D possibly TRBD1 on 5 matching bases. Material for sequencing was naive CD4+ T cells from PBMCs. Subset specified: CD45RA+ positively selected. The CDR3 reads CSVGWGGLTNEKLFF. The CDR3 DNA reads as TGCAGCGTGGGATGGGGGGGTCTGACTAATGAAAAACTGTTTTTT.